The sequence of this T cell receptor (beta chain) was determined in a study of shared clonotypes between healthy human individuals. About this clone: The antigen is unknown.

Regarding the study as a whole: Incompleteness in sorted-subset sequencing, despite large depth, was shown by rarefaction.

Positively selected for CCR7, the CD45RO-negative cells used as naive CD8 cells excluded terminally differentiated effector memory CD45RA+ cells. Recent acute infections and vaccinations were absent in the healthy HIV-negative adult donors. Profiled with immunoSEQ multiplex PCR; TCRdb holds only in-frame clones, not every one. The sample contains roughly 810,000 clones, approximately 97% of which appear only once. Germline V gene lookup returns CDR1 MNHEY and CDR2 SVGAGI. This CDR3 region has 13 residues. The V and J ends lost 6 bases and 3 bases respectively, with 11 bases between them. Sequences were obtained from naive CD8+ T cells sorted from blood. The TCR sequence derives from a man aged 30-40 years in good health. The chain carries TRBV6-5 and TRBJ2-5, with D possibly TRBD2 on 5 matching bases. The CDR3 spells CASRNAGEETQYF. CDR3 bases: TGTGCCAGCAGGAATGCCGGGGAAGAGACCCAGTACTTC.